The 19 T cell receptor beta chains reported below all come from one sample, sequenced in a study of T cell clonality in common variable immunodeficiency. The method was immunoSEQ multiplex PCR; TCRdb's version includes in-frame clones alone and lacks a portion of them. The record shows tens of thousands of clones for this sample, with no singletons present. Sequenced sample: peripheral blood mononuclear cells. All receptors derive from a person aged 18 to 75 in good health.

This clone was recorded at least ten times. The sequence runs out 3 residues before the end of the CDR3; the remainder is reconstructed from the germline J gene. This chain connects TRBV30 to TRBJ1-3; TRBD1 might be the D (5 bases). Trimming removed 3 bases at V and 0 bases at J, with 12 bases between. The CDR3 spans 15 residues. Germline V CDR1 and CDR2: GTSNPN, SVGIG (reference sequence). The sequenced part of the CDR3 DNA is TGTGCCTGGAGAAGGGGCGTCTCCTCTGGAAACACC. It specifies CAWRRGVSSGNT. The entire CDR3 reads CAWRRGVSSGNTIYF.

This clone was counted many times. Read sequence stops 3 residues before the CDR3 end, and the germline J gene provides the missing end. The chain couples TRBV4-1 to TRBJ2-7; D might be TRBD1 (5 bases). V dropped 0 bases and J dropped 3 bases, with 15 bases sitting between them. The germline gives CDR1 MGHRA, CDR2 YSYEKL. This CDR3 has 16 residues. CDR3 in amino acids: CASSQDAGIPGYEQYF. CDR3 DNA, as far as it was read: TGCGCCAGCAGCCAAGATGCAGGGATCCCAGGCTACGAG.

Worth noting for this clone: Read sequence stops 3 residues before the CDR3 end, and the germline J gene provides the missing end. The chain carries TRBV19 and TRBJ2-5; 7 positions agree with TRBD1. There are 15 residues in the CDR3. CDR1 is LNHDA, CDR2 SQIVND, per germline (reference sequence). V was pared by 7 bases and J by 2 bases, with 10 bases of the junction left unmatched. Incomplete CDR3 DNA: TGTGCCAGTAAAAGGGGACAGACAGGACAAGAGACC. It yields the protein CASKRGQTGQET. The CDR3 reads in full as CASKRGQTGQETQYF.

This clone came up many times. One end of the junction varies from germline; a read error may be responsible. The CDR3 goes on 3 residues after the read ends, and that part is filled in from the germline J gene. The chain is built from TRBV4-2 and TRBJ2-3; unclear D gene. Germline CDR1 is LGHNA and CDR2 is YNFKEQ. The CDR3 spans 14 residues. CDR3 protein: CASSQEGRSDTQYF. The sequenced part of the CDR3 DNA is TGCGCCAGCAGCCAAGAAGGTCGTTCAGATACG.

This clone has at least ten counts. The read terminates 3 residues before the CDR3 end, so the remaining end is supplied by the germline J gene. The V call is TRBV20-1, the J call TRBJ1-1, with 7 bases matching TRBD1. CDR1 and CDR2 (germline): DFQATT, SNEGSKA (reference sequence). With V trimmed by 5 bases and J by 2 bases, 8 bases remained unmatched. This CDR3 has 14 residues. The DNA read from the CDR3 is TGCAGTGCTTGGGGACAGAAACTAAACACTGAA. Translated: CSAWGQKLNTE. The entire CDR3 protein is CSAWGQKLNTEAFF.

This clone occurred many times. The CDR3 extends 3 residues past the end of the read, so its final part is completed from the germline J gene. The chain links TRBV20-1 to TRBJ2-1, with TRBD2 identical over 8 bases. This CDR3 contains 15 residues. The J segment lost 7 bases and the V segment lost 6 bases, leaving 14 bases of the junction unmatched. Germline lookup yields CDR1 DFQATT and CDR2 SNEGSKA (reference sequence). CDR3 loop: CSASRVREGLNEQFF. The CDR3 bases that were read are TGCAGTGCCAGCAGGGTACGGGAGGGGTTAAATGAG.

The sample holds many counts of this clone. The DNA ends 3 residues before the CDR3 does, and the rest of the CDR3 is filled in from the germline J gene. The V and J genes are TRBV20-1 and TRBJ1-4, with D unresolved. The CDR3 runs 13 residues. The V gene's germline CDR1 is DFQATT and CDR2 SNEGSKA (reference sequence). Trimming left V 2 bases short and J 8 bases short, with 12 bases between. The CDR3 sequence is CSARMVAGEKLFF. The covered CDR3 bases are TGCAGTGCTAGAATGGTAGCCGGGGAAAAA.

This clone was detected many times. The CDR3 end falls 3 residues outside the read, so it is completed with the germline J gene. The J gene is TRBJ2-1, the V gene TRBV20-1, with D unclear. The CDR3 spans 12 residues. V gave up 4 bases and J gave up 5 bases, with 9 bases separating them. Germline lookup yields CDR1 DFQATT and CDR2 SNEGSKA (reference sequence). CDR3 protein: CSANTHHNEQFF. Incomplete CDR3 DNA: TGCAGTGCTAATACACACCACAATGAG.

Ten or more counts support this clone. Read coverage stops 3 residues before the CDR3 terminus; the germline J gene supplies the remainder. V gene TRBV28 combines with J gene TRBJ1-1; 10 bases match TRBD1. The CDR3 spans 16 residues. With V trimmed by 3 bases and J by 0 bases, 4 bases remained unmatched. Per germline, CDR1 MDHEN and CDR2 SYDVKM. CDR3 bases read: TGTGCCAGCAGTTTGACGGGACAGGGGATGAACACTGAA. Translation gives CASSLTGQGMNTE. The full CDR3 protein is CASSLTGQGMNTEAFF.

This clone appeared many times. Read sequence stops 3 residues before the CDR3 end, and the germline J gene provides the missing end. The chain has TRBV30 and TRBJ2-1; TRBD2 matches at 7 bases. The CDR3 is 13 amino acids. Germline V CDR1 and CDR2: GTSNPN, SVGIG (reference sequence). Unmatched junction bases numbered 7, after V lost 5 bases and J lost 6 bases. CDR3 loop: CAWSSGRRNEQFF. The CDR3 DNA, read in part, is TGTGCCTGGTCTAGCGGTCGACGCAATGAG.

The table lists this clone with many counts. The CDR3 goes on 3 residues after the read ends, and that part is filled in from the germline J gene. The chain joins TRBV7-6 to TRBJ2-3, with D unclear. Germline CDR1 and CDR2: SGHVS and FNYEAQ. The CDR3 extends over 13 amino acids. V was trimmed by 1 base and J by 3 bases, leaving 5 bases between them. The CDR3 is CASSLVLTDTQYF. CDR3 DNA (partial): TGTGCCAGCAGCTTAGTTTTAACAGATACG.

This clone was seen many times. The read terminates 3 residues ahead of where the CDR3 ends, so the germline J gene completes it. J is TRBJ2-1 and V is TRBV4-1; TRBD2 matches at 7 bases. The CDR3 length is 16 residues. V was clipped by 1 base and J by 1 base; unmatched bases: 4. In germline, CDR1 is MGHRA, CDR2 YSYEKL. CDR3 loop: CASSQAPAGSYNEQFF. The sequenced CDR3 bases are TGCGCCAGCAGCCAAGCCCCAGCGGGGTCCTACAATGAG.

This clone was seen at least ten times. The CDR3 end falls 3 residues outside the read, so it is completed with the germline J gene. This sequence joins TRBV12-3 or TRBV12-4 and TRBJ1-6; 8 bases are a match to TRBD1. This CDR3 has 14 amino acids. Unmatched junction bases numbered 5, after V lost 6 bases and J lost 7 bases. CDR3 loop: CASSWGQANSPLHF. CDR3 DNA, as far as it was read: TGTGCCAGCAGCTGGGGACAGGCCAATTCACCC.

This clone was seen ten or more times. The DNA ends 3 residues before the CDR3 does, and the rest of the CDR3 is filled in from the germline J gene. This chain uses TRBV5-4 with TRBJ2-7; 11 bases line up with TRBD2. The V segment lost 3 bases and the J segment 0 bases; nucleotides outside the gene matches: 5. Germline assignment: CDR1 SGHNT and CDR2 YYREEE (reference sequence). This CDR3 is 16 amino acids long. CDR3: CASSSRTSGSSYEQYF. The CDR3 bases that were read are TGTGCCAGCAGCTCTCGGACTAGCGGGTCCTCCTACGAG.

This clone was recorded at least ten times. The read gets to within 3 residues of the CDR3 end, and the germline J gene fills in the rest. The rearrangement uses TRBV7-2 and TRBJ2-1, with no clear D. Deletions cut 5 bases from V and 5 bases from J, with 13 bases between. In germline, CDR1 is SGHTA, CDR2 FQGNSA. This CDR3 comprises 14 residues. Incomplete CDR3 DNA: TGTGCCAGCAGCCCGCTCATTTGGCACAATGAG. This translates into CASSPLIWHNE. The entire CDR3 protein reads CASSPLIWHNEQFF.

This clone was found many times. Read data end 3 residues before the CDR3 end; the end is taken from the germline J gene. The rearrangement joins TRBV2 to TRBJ2-7; weak D call: TRBD2 (5 bases). Germline V gives CDR1 SNHLY, CDR2 FYNNEI. The CDR3 covers 12 residues. Between the trimmed V and J ends, which lost 8 bases and 4 bases, there was a span of 12 bases. The CDR3 loop is CASGLDQYEQYF. The CDR3 DNA, read in part, is TGTGCCAGCGGACTGGACCAATACGAG.

This clone was detected ten times or more. The read halts 3 residues ahead of the CDR3 end, with the missing end drawn from the germline J gene. J is TRBJ1-1 and V is TRBV6-2 or TRBV6-3; D perhaps matches TRBD1 (6 bases). V was trimmed by 0 bases and J by 1 base, leaving 9 bases between them. CDR1 is MNHEY, CDR2 SVGEGT, per germline. The CDR3 runs to 15 residues. This CDR3 reads CASSYSLGANTEAFF. The CDR3 DNA, read in part, is TGTGCCAGCAGTTACTCTCTGGGGGCGAACACTGAA.

There are many counts of this clone. Read sequence stops 3 residues before the CDR3 end, and the germline J gene provides the missing end. The chain couples TRBV11-2 to TRBJ2-7, with 8 bases that match TRBD2. The V and J ends lost 3 bases and 3 bases, in that order; junction bases with no gene match: 4. The CDR3 runs 14 residues. In germline, CDR1 is SGHAT, CDR2 FQNNGV. The CDR3 here is CASSLAGGVYEQYF. The CDR3 bases that were read are TGTGCCAGCAGCTTGGCGGGAGGCGTCTACGAG.

This clone was seen many times. The CDR3 end lies 3 residues beyond the end of the read and is filled in from the germline J gene. This chain links TRBV5-1 with TRBJ2-1, with TRBD2 identical over 10 bases. The CDR3 loop spans 15 amino acids. CDR1 SGHRS and CDR2 YFSETQ come from the germline V gene. Trimming at V came to 4 bases and at J to 6 bases, leaving 7 bases not matched to a gene. The CDR3 is CASSSSSGSVNEQFF. The DNA read from the CDR3 is TGCGCCAGCAGCAGCTCTAGCGGGAGTGTCAATGAG.